The 30 T cell receptor beta chains presented below share a single source sample, sequenced in a study of shared clonotypes between healthy human individuals. Method: immunoSEQ multiplex PCR; TCRdb's copy keeps in-frame clones and lacks some. Of some 2.4 million clones listed, over 85% are singletons. Material for sequencing was naive CD4+ T cells from PBMCs. Subset reported: CD45RA+ positively selected. Every receptor here comes from a man between 18 and 29 years old in good health. Some clones in this sample may be carry-over from other donors' samples.

J is TRBJ2-1 and V is TRBV4-3; TRBD2 might be the D (6 bases). This CDR3 is 13 amino acids long. V was shortened by 1 base and J by 13 bases, with 14 bases between the two germline ends. Germline V gives CDR1 LGHNA, CDR2 YSLEER. CDR3 DNA: TGCGCCAGCAGCCAAGTGGAGACTAGTTCCCAGTTCTTC. Its protein product is CASSQVETSSQFF.

The sample holds one count of this clone. The V call is TRBV6-5, the J call TRBJ2-1; possible D gene TRBD1, 6 bases. This CDR3 has 15 residues. Germline-derived CDR1 and CDR2 are MNHEY and SVGAGI. V was shortened by 2 bases and J by 7 bases, with 15 bases between the two germline ends. The CDR3 here is CASSYQGQTGNEQFF. The CDR3 bases are TGTGCCAGCAGTTACCAGGGGCAGACGGGAAATGAGCAGTTCTTC.

V gene TRBV6-6 combines with J gene TRBJ1-2; perhaps TRBD1 as D (6 bases). The V and J ends lost 0 bases and 2 bases respectively, with 13 bases between them. The CDR3 totals 16 residues. From germline, CDR1 is MNHNY and CDR2 SVGAGI (reference sequence). The CDR3 sequence: CASSYSSAGVNYGYTF. The CDR3 nucleotides are TGTGCCAGCAGTTACTCGTCGGCAGGGGTGAACTATGGCTACACCTTC.

This chain uses TRBV11-2 with TRBJ2-2; D is unclear. The length of the CDR3 is 12 residues. CDR1 and CDR2 (germline): SGHAT, FQNNGV. V was shortened by 10 bases and J by 3 bases, with 9 bases between the two germline ends. CDR3 residues: CATLSYTGELFF. CDR3 in DNA: TGTGCCACCCTTTCGTACACCGGGGAGCTGTTTTTT.

The chain links TRBV10-1 to TRBJ2-5, with no clear D. The CDR3 sequence is 13 residues long. Germline V gene data show CDR1 as WNHNN and CDR2 as SYGVQD (reference sequence). V gave up 6 bases and J gave up 7 bases, with 15 bases separating them. CDR3 in amino acids: CASSPDGAGTQYF. The CDR3 DNA follows: TGCGCCAGCAGCCCGGACGGCGCTGGGACCCAGTACTTC.

This chain joins TRBV6-1 and TRBJ1-1, with a tentative D call TRBD1 (6 bases). The CDR3 has 15 residues. Trimming removed 4 bases at V and 1 base at J, with 13 bases between. Germline loops: CDR1 MNHNS, CDR2 SASEGT. The CDR3 DNA reads as TGTGCCAGCAGTGGGACCCAGACAGGGAACACTGAAGCTTTCTTT. Amino acids: CASSGTQTGNTEAFF.

This sequence joins TRBV7-3 and TRBJ2-1, with 8 bases lining up with TRBD1. Unmatched junction bases numbered 3, after V lost 4 bases and J lost 10 bases. CDR3 length: 12 residues. CDR1 and CDR2 (germline): SGHTA, FQGTGA. The CDR3 region is CASSSTGEEQFF. As DNA, the CDR3 is TGTGCCAGCAGCTCGACAGGGGAGGAGCAGTTCTTC.

This clone occurred once. This chain links TRBV6-1 with TRBJ1-2; the D is unclear. CDR3 size: 13 residues. The V gene's germline CDR1 is MNHNS and CDR2 SASEGT. Trimming took off 3 bases at V and 8 bases at J, with 13 bases between the two ends. As DNA, the CDR3 is TGTGCCAGCAGTGAGACGAACCGCCTAGGCTACACCTTC. Translating it yields CASSETNRLGYTF.

The chain has TRBV18 and TRBJ1-1, with D unclear. The length of the CDR3 is 13 residues. The V end was cut by 6 bases, the J end by 5 bases, with 13 bases between. Germline values: CDR1 KGHSH, CDR2 LQKENI. CDR3 in amino acids: CASSPSARTEAFF. CDR3 in DNA: TGTGCCAGCTCTCCGTCCGCTCGGACTGAAGCTTTCTTT. Complete variable domain (other parts from reference TRBV18 and TRBJ1-1): NAGVMQNPRHLVRRRGQEARLRCSPMKGHSHVYWYRQLPEEGLKFMVYLQKENIIDESGMPKERFSAEFPKEGPSILRIQQVVRGDSAAYFCASSPSARTEAFFGQGTRLTVV.

The chain employs TRBV5-1 and TRBJ2-1; TRBD2 aligns across 13 bases. There are 20 residues in the CDR3. Germline trimming cut 1 base from V and 0 bases from J; bases unmatched to any gene: 10. CDR1 and CDR2 from the germline V gene are SGHRS and YFSETQ. CDR3 loop: CASSLSPRLAGGSSYNEQFF. As DNA, the CDR3 is TGCGCCAGCAGCTTGAGTCCCCGACTAGCGGGAGGATCCTCCTACAATGAGCAGTTCTTC.

This chain joins TRBV18 and TRBJ2-5; D not resolved. CDR3 length: 11 amino acids. From germline, CDR1 is KGHSH and CDR2 LQKENI. The germline V and J ends were trimmed by 5 bases and 4 bases, with 5 bases remaining between them. The CDR3 nucleotides read TGTGCCAGCTCAGCACTAGAGACCCAGTACTTC. It translates to CASSALETQYF.

Concerning this clone itself: Other DNA sequences from this sample encode an identical CDR3 as well. The chain employs TRBV29-1 and TRBJ1-2; D remains unclear. Germline loops: CDR1 SQVTM, CDR2 ANQGSEA. Trimming took 3 bases from V and 8 from J, leaving 7 bases between them. The CDR3 has 10 residues. The CDR3 region is CSVEGDGYTF. Written as DNA, the CDR3 is TGCAGCGTTGAGGGTGACGGCTACACCTTC. The full variable domain, completed using reference TRBV29-1 and TRBJ1-2, is SAVISQKPSRDICQRGTSLTIQCQVDSQVTMMFWYRQQPGQSLTLIATANQGSEATYESGFVIDKFPISRPNLTFSTLTVSNMSPEDSSIYLCSVEGDGYTFGSGTRLTVV.

J is TRBJ1-1 and V is TRBV7-3; tentatively, D is TRBD1 (5 bases). Germline V gene data show CDR1 as SGHTA and CDR2 as FQGTGA. The CDR3 extends over 17 amino acids. The V end lost 5 bases, the J end lost 1 base, and 20 bases lay between the germline ends. In DNA form, the CDR3 reads TGTGCCAGCAGCCCCAATGGAGAGGGCAGGGCGAACACTGAAGCTTTCTTT. Amino acid sequence: CASSPNGEGRANTEAFF.

The CDR3 nucleotides are TGTGCCAGCAGCTTGGAGGGTAGGGGCGAGCAGTACTTC. Amino acid sequence: CASSLEGRGEQYF. This chain connects TRBV5-6 to TRBJ2-7; D possibly corresponds to TRBD1 (5 bases). Per the germline V gene, CDR1 is SGHDT and CDR2 is YYEEEE. Trimming cost V 0 bases and J 6 bases, with 10 bases left between them. CDR3 length: 13 residues.

The chain employs TRBV7-9 and TRBJ2-1; 11 bases are shared with TRBD1. The germline gives CDR1 SEHNR, CDR2 FQNEAQ (reference sequence). Trimming cost V 3 bases and J 3 bases; bases outside gene matches: 7. This CDR3 contains 17 residues. The DNA of the CDR3 is TGTGCCAGCAGCTTCCAGAGGACAGGGGGCCGCTACAATGAGCAGTTCTTC. Protein sequence: CASSFQRTGGRYNEQFF.

V usage is TRBV7-3 and J usage is TRBJ2-5, with 15 bases matching TRBD2. V was pared by 5 bases and J by 4 bases, with 8 bases of the junction left unmatched. The germline gives CDR1 SGHTA, CDR2 FQGTGA. The CDR3 length is 17 residues. This CDR3 reads CASSPGTSGRWGETQYF. The CDR3 DNA reads TGTGCCAGCAGCCCTGGGACTAGCGGGAGGTGGGGAGAGACCCAGTACTTC. Drawing the rest from reference TRBV7-3 and TRBJ2-5, the complete variable domain is GAGVSQTPSNKVTEKGKYVELRCDPISGHTALYWYRQSLGQGPEFLIYFQGTGAADDSGLPNDRFFAVRPEGSVSTLKIQRTERGDSAVYLCASSPGTSGRWGETQYFGPGTRLLVL.

A note on this clone: Other nucleotide sequences in the sample specify the same CDR3. This chain uses TRBV28 with TRBJ2-1; D is uncertain. The CDR3 length is 12 residues. V was cut by 1 base and J by 6 bases, with 4 bases left in between. In germline, CDR1 is MDHEN, CDR2 SYDVKM. This CDR3 reads CASSLLANEQFF. The CDR3 region has the DNA TGTGCCAGCAGTTTATTGGCCAATGAGCAGTTCTTC.

This chain joins TRBV25-1 and TRBJ2-2; D is perhaps TRBD1 (6 bases). Germline lookup yields CDR1 MGHDK and CDR2 SYGVNS. The V end was cut by 6 bases, the J end by 8 bases, with 19 bases between. The CDR3 extends over 15 amino acids. CDR3 DNA sequence: TGTGCCAGCAGCCAGGGGTTTAGTCCTATAGGGGAGCTGTTTTTT. Translation: CASSQGFSPIGELFF. Full variable domain (rest looked up from reference TRBV25-1 and TRBJ2-2): EADIYQTPRYLVIGTGKKITLECSQTMGHDKMYWYQQDPGMELHLIHYSYGVNSTEKGDLSSESTVSRIRTEHFPLTLESARPSHTSQYLCASSQGFSPIGELFFGEGSRLTVL.

Remarks on this clone: At one end, the junction sequence differs from germline, possibly due to a read error. V is TRBV7-8 and J is TRBJ2-1; 9 bases agree with TRBD2. The CDR3 is 18 residues long. Germline V gene data show CDR1 as SGHVS and CDR2 as FQNEAQ. The CDR3 spells CASSPPFSGRGSHNEQFF. CDR3 nucleotide sequence: TGTGCCAGCAGCCCACCTTTTAGCGGGAGAGGCTCCCACAATGAGCAGTTCTTC.

The J gene is TRBJ1-1, the V gene TRBV6-5, with D uncertain. Germline CDR1 reads MNHEY; CDR2 reads SVGAGI. The CDR3 runs 16 residues. V lost 0 bases and J lost 4, with 15 bases in between. Here the CDR3 reads CASSYSNVRRGTEAFF. CDR3 sequence (DNA): TGTGCCAGCAGTTACTCGAATGTTCGACGGGGCACTGAAGCTTTCTTT.

The chain joins TRBV6-5 to TRBJ1-2; 11 bases align to TRBD1. After removal of 6 bases from V and 5 bases from J, the junction contained 5 bases not matched to a gene. CDR3 length: 14 amino acids. CDR1 MNHEY and CDR2 SVGAGI come from the germline V gene. CDR3 sequence reads: CASRDRGQVYGYTF. Written as DNA, the CDR3 is TGTGCCAGCAGGGACAGGGGGCAAGTATATGGCTACACCTTC.

The rearrangement uses TRBV5-1 and TRBJ2-1, with 12 bases lining up with TRBD2. CDR3 length: 15 amino acids. Germline CDR1 SGHRS, CDR2 YFSETQ. Trimming at V came to 4 bases and at J to 8 bases, leaving 7 bases not matched to a gene. CDR3 nucleotide sequence: TGCGCCAGCAGCCCCCTAGCGGGAGGGATCGATGAGCAGTTCTTC. Translated, it gives CASSPLAGGIDEQFF. The whole variable domain, remainder taken from reference TRBV5-1 and TRBJ2-1, is KAGVTQTPRYLIKTRGQQVTLSCSPISGHRSVSWYQQTPGQGLQFLFEYFSETQRNKGNFPGRFSGRQFSNSRSEMNVSTLELGDSALYLCASSPLAGGIDEQFFGPGTRLTVL.

The chain combines TRBV28 with TRBJ2-4; D might be TRBD1 (6 bases). V was shortened by 4 bases and J by 2 bases, with 12 bases between the two germline ends. CDR1 is MDHEN and CDR2 is SYDVKM in the germline V gene. The CDR3 is made up of 15 amino acids. The CDR3 sequence: CASSSLRGPKNIQYF. The CDR3 DNA sequence: TGTGCCAGCAGTTCCCTCAGGGGTCCCAAAAACATTCAGTACTTC. The whole variable domain, filled in from reference TRBV28 and TRBJ2-4, reads DVKVTQSSRYLVKRTGEKVFLECVQDMDHENMFWYRQDPGLGLRLIYFSYDVKMKEKGDIPEGYSVSREKKERFSLILESASTNQTSMYLCASSSLRGPKNIQYFGAGTRLSVL.

The chain employs TRBV28 and TRBJ2-7, with D maybe TRBD1 (6 bases). The CDR3 length is 16 residues. From germline, CDR1 is MDHEN and CDR2 SYDVKM. V was clipped by 8 bases and J by 1 base, with 21 bases between them. CDR3 DNA: TGTGCCAGCCTAGGCCTCGACCGGACAGCATCCTACGAGCAGTACTTC. Its protein is CASLGLDRTASYEQYF.

This clone was found once. This chain links TRBV6-1 with TRBJ1-5, with D uncertain. Germline lookup yields CDR1 MNHNS and CDR2 SASEGT. Trimming cost V 7 bases and J 5 bases, with 9 bases left between them. There are 12 residues in the CDR3. CDR3 nucleotides: TGTGCCAGCACGGCCGGGCATCAGCCCCAGCATTTT. This codes for CASTAGHQPQHF.

The gene calls are TRBV4-2 and TRBJ2-7; D may be TRBD2 (5 bases). The germline V gene has CDR1 LGHNA and CDR2 YNFKEQ. V gave up 4 bases and J gave up 5 bases, with 21 bases separating them. The CDR3 totals 16 residues. CDR3 in DNA: TGTGCCAGCAGCCGAGCTGTCGGCACTAGTCTCCACGAGCAGTACTTC. It codes for CASSRAVGTSLHEQYF.

Concerning this clone: In the same sample, other DNA sequences code for this CDR3. The chain recombines TRBV29-1 with TRBJ1-2; D unclear. With 3 bases removed from V and 4 bases from J, the gap between germline ends came to 6 bases. The CDR3 runs to 11 residues. CDR1 SQVTM and CDR2 ANQGSEA come from the germline V gene. CDR3 in amino acids: CSVEGSYGYTF. CDR3 bases: TGCAGCGTTGAGGGGTCCTATGGCTACACCTTC.

V gene TRBV4-1 combines with J gene TRBJ1-5; D is ambiguous. The CDR3 is 15 residues long. V was pared by 0 bases and J by 4 bases, with 10 bases between. Germline CDR1 reads MGHRA; CDR2 reads YSYEKL. As DNA, the CDR3 is TGCGCCAGCAGCCAAGATCCTGACAAAAATCAGCCCCAGCATTTT. It codes for CASSQDPDKNQPQHF.

A word on this clone: This sample includes further DNA sequences coding for the same CDR3. The chain uses TRBV7-9 and TRBJ2-5; D gene ambiguous. Germline V gene sequence: CDR1 SEHNR, CDR2 FQNEAQ (reference sequence). V was cut by 0 bases and J by 1 base, with 3 bases left in between. The CDR3 is made up of 13 amino acids. The CDR3 bases are TGTGCCAGCAGCTTAGCGCCCCAAGAGACCCAGTACTTC. Amino acid sequence: CASSLAPQETQYF.

This rearrangement joins TRBV2 to TRBJ2-5; 13 nucleotides line up with TRBD2. The CDR3 loop spans 15 amino acids. With 5 bases clipped from V and 7 bases from J, the junction kept 7 bases outside the gene matches. Per the germline V gene, CDR1 is SNHLY and CDR2 is FYNNEI. CDR3 sequence (DNA): TGTGCCAGCAGTTCCGGGACTAGCGGGACCGGGACCCAGTACTTC. Translating gives CASSSGTSGTGTQYF.